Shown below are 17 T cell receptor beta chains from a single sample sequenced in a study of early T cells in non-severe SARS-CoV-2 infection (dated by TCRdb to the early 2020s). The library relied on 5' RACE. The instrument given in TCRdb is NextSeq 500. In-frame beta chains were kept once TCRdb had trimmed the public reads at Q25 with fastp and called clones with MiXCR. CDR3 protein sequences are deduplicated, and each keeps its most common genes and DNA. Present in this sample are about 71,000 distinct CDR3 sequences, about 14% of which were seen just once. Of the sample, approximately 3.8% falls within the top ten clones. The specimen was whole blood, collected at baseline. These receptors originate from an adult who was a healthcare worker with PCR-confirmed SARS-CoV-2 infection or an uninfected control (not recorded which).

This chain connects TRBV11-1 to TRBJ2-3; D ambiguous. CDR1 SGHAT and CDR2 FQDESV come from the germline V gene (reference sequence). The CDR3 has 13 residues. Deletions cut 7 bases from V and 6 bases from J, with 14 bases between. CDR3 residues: CASTRMAFDTQYF. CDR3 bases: TGTGCCAGCACCCGTATGGCCTTCGATACGCAGTATTTT.

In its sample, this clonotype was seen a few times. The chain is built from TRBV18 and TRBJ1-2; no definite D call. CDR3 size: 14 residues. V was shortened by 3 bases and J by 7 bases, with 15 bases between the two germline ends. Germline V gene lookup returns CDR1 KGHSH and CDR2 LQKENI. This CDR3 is CASSPSSDRLGYTF. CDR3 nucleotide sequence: TGTGCCAGCTCACCGTCCTCAGACCGGCTTGGCTACACCTTC.

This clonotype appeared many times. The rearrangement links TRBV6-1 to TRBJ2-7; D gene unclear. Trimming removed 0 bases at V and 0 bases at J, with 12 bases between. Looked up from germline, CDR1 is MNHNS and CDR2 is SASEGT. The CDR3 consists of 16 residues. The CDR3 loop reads CASSEALLDSSYEQYF. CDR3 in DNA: TGTGCCAGCAGTGAAGCGCTTCTCGATTCCTCCTACGAGCAGTACTTC.

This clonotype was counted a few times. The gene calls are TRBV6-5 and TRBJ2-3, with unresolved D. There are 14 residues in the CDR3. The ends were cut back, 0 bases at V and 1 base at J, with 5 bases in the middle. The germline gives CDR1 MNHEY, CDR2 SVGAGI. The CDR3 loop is CASSYSQGTDTQYF. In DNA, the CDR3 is TGTGCCAGCAGTTACTCCCAGGGCACAGATACGCAGTATTTT.

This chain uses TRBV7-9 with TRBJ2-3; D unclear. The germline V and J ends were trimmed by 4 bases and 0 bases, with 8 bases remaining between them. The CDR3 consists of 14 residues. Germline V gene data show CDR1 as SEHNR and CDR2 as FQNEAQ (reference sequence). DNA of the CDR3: TGTGCCAGCAGCTCCCAACTTAGCACAGATACGCAGTATTTT. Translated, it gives CASSSQLSTDTQYF.

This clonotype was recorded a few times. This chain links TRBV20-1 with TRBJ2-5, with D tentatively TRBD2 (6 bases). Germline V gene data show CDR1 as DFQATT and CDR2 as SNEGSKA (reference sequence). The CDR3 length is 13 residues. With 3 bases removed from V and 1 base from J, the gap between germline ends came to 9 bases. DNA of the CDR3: TGCAGTGCTAGGGCTAGCGCCCAAGAGACCCAGTACTTC. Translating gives CSARASAQETQYF.

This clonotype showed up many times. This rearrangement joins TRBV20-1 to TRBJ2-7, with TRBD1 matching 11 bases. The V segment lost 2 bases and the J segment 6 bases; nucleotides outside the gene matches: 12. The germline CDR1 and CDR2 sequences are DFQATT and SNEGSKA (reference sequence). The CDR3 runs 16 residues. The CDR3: CSARPRWTGGSREQYF. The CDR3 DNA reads TGCAGTGCTAGACCCCGTTGGACAGGGGGCTCTCGCGAGCAGTACTTC.

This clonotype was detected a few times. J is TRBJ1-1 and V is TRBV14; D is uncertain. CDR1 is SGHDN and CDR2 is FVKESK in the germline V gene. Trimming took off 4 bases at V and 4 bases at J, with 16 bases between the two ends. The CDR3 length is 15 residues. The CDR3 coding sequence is TGTGCCAGCAGCCCGACTTCTGTGCAGCGCACTGAAGCTTTCTTT. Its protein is CASSPTSVQRTEAFF.

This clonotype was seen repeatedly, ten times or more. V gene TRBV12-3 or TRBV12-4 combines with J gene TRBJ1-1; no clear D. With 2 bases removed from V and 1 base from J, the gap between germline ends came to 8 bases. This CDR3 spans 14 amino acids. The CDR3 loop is CASSLRQSNTEAFF. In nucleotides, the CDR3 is TGTGCCAGCAGTTTAAGGCAGTCGAACACTGAAGCTTTCTTT.

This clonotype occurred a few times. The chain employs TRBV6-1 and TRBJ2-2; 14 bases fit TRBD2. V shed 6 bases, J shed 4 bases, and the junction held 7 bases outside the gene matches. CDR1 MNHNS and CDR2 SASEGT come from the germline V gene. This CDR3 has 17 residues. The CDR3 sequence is CASRTGLAGAGTGELFF. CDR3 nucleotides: TGTGCCAGCAGGACGGGACTAGCGGGAGCGGGCACCGGGGAGCTGTTTTTT.

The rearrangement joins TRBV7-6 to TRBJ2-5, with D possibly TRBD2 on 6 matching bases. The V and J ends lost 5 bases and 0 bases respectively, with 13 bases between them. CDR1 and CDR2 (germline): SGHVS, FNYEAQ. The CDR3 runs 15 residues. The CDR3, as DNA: TGTGCCAGCAGCGAATGGGGGGAGGACCAAGAGACCCAGTACTTC. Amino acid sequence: CASSEWGEDQETQYF.

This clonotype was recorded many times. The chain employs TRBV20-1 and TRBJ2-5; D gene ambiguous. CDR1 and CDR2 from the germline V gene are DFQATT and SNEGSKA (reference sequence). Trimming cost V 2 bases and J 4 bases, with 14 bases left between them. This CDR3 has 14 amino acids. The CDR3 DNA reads TGCAGTGCTAGAACGATAGTGAATTTAGAGACCCAGTACTTC. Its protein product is CSARTIVNLETQYF.

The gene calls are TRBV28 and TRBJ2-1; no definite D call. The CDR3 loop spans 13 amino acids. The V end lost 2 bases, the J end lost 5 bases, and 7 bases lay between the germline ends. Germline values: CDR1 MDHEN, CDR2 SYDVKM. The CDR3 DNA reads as TGTGCCAGCAGTTTAGGAAGGGACAATGAGCAGTTCTTC. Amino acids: CASSLGRDNEQFF.

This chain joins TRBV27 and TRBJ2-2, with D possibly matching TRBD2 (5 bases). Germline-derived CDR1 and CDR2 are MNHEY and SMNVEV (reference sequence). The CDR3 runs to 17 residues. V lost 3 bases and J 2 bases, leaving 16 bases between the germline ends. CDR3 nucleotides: TGTGCCAGCAGTTTTTTCGGCGCGGGTCCCAACACCGGGGAGCTGTTTTTT. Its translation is CASSFFGAGPNTGELFF.

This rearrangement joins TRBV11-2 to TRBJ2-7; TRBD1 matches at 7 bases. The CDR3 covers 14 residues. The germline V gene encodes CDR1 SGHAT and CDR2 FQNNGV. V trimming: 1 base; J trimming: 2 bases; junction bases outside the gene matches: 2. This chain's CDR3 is CASSLAGGTYEQYF. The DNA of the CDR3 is TGTGCCAGCAGCTTAGCAGGGGGAACCTACGAGCAGTACTTC.

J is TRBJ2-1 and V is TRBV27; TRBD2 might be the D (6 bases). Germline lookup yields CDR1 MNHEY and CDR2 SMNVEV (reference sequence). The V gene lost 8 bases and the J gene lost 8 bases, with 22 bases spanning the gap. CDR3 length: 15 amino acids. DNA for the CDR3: TGTGCCAGCTCGACTAGAACTACGTACCGTGATGAGCAGTTCTTC. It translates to CASSTRTTYRDEQFF.

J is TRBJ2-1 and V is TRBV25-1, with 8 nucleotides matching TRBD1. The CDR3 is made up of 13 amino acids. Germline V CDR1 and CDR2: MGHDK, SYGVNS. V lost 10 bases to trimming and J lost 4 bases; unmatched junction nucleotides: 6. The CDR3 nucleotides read TGTGCCACCACGGGACAGGTTTACAATGAGCAGTTCTTC. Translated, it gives CATTGQVYNEQFF.